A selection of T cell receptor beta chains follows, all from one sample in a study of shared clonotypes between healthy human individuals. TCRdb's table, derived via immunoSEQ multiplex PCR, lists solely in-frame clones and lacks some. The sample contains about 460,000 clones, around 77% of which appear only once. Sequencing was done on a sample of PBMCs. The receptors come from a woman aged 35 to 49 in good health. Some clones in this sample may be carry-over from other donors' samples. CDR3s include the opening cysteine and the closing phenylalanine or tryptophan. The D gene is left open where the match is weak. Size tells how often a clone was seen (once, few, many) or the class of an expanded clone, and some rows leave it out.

TGTGCCAGCAGCTTAAGAGGCTCTTCGAACACTGAAGCTTTCTTT	CASSLRGSSNTEAFF	-	TRBJ1-1	TRBV7-9	-
TGTGCCAGCAGCTTAGTCTCCTCCTACAATGAGCAGTTCTTC	CASSLVSSYNEQFF	-	TRBJ2-1	TRBV11-2	-
TGTGCCAGCAGCCCGCGGACAGGGTGGGCCCAGTACTTC	CASSPRTGWAQYF	TRBD1	TRBJ2-5	TRBV7-8	-
TGTGCCACGAGCCGACTAGCGGGGACCTACAATGAGCAGTTCTTC	CATSRLAGTYNEQFF	TRBD2	TRBJ2-1	TRBV10-3	-
TGTGCTAGTGGAAGGACCAGCCAAGCGCTCACAGATACGCAGTATTTT	CASGRTSQALTDTQYF	-	TRBJ2-3	TRBV12-5	-
TGTGCCAGCAGCTTAGCAGGGGGCTCTGGGGCCAACGTCCTGACTTTC	CASSLAGGSGANVLTF	-	TRBJ2-6	TRBV7-9	-
TGCAGCGTTGTATCCAGGGATGGGGAGAACATTCAGTACTTC	CSVVSRDGENIQYF	-	TRBJ2-4	TRBV29-1	-
TGTGCCAGCAGTTCTCGGACAGATTCACCCCTCCACTTT	CASSSRTDSPLHF	-	TRBJ1-6	TRBV28	-
TGTGCCAGCAGTTTATCACGACAGATGAACACCGGGGAGCTGTTTTTT	CASSLSRQMNTGELFF	-	TRBJ2-2	TRBV28	-
TGTGCCAGCAACAATTGGGGCCAGAGCTCCTACGAGCAGTACTTC	CASNNWGQSSYEQYF	-	TRBJ2-7	TRBV28	once
TGTGCCATCAGTGACGCCGGGACTAACTACGAGCAGTACTTC	CAISDAGTNYEQYF	TRBD2	TRBJ2-7	TRBV10-3	-
TGTGCCAGCAGACCGAGAAACACCGGGGAGCTGTTTTTT	CASRPRNTGELFF	-	TRBJ2-2	TRBV7-3	once
TGCGCCAGCAGCTTGGCGGTAGGAGGACAGGGGAATGGCTACACCTTC	CASSLAVGGQGNGYTF	TRBD1	TRBJ1-2	TRBV5-1	-
TGTGCCAGCAGCCCGACTAGCGTTGTCACAGATACGCAGTATTTT	CASSPTSVVTDTQYF	TRBD2	TRBJ2-3	TRBV7-3	-
TGTGCCTGGAACCGACAAAACTCCTACGAGCAGTACTTC	CAWNRQNSYEQYF	-	TRBJ2-7	TRBV30	many
TGTGCCAGCTCACCACTGGCGGCCCAGGCGGGCTACACCTTC	CASSPLAAQAGYTF	-	TRBJ1-2	TRBV18	-
TGTGCCAGCAGCGTGAACAGGGGCAGCGAGCAGTACTTC	CASSVNRGSEQYF	TRBD1	TRBJ2-7	TRBV9	many
TGTGCCAGCAGCCCTGGACTAGCGGGAGCTGATACGCAGTATTTT	CASSPGLAGADTQYF	TRBD2	TRBJ2-3	TRBV7-2	-
TGTGCCAGTAGTCCTGGGACCTACGAGCAGTACTTC	CASSPGTYEQYF	-	TRBJ2-7	TRBV19	-
TGTGCCAGCTCACCACCGTCAGGAGTGGACTATGGCTACACCTTC	CASSPPSGVDYGYTF	-	TRBJ1-2	TRBV18	-
TGCAGCGGAGGACTAGCGGGAGCCGAGCAGTACTTC	CSGGLAGAEQYF	TRBD2	TRBJ2-7	TRBV29-1	-
TGTGCCAGCAGCGTAACCGGGAGGCAGAACACCGGGGAGCTGTTTTTT	CASSVTGRQNTGELFF	TRBD2	TRBJ2-2	TRBV9	-
TGTGCCAGCAGGTCCTACCCGGGGCTGGAGACCCAGTACTTC	CASRSYPGLETQYF	-	TRBJ2-5	TRBV27	-
TGTGCCAGCTCAGAGGGACTAGCGGGGTCCACAGATACGCAGTATTTT	CASSEGLAGSTDTQYF	TRBD2	TRBJ2-3	TRBV18	-
TGTGCCAGCAGTTACGATCAGACTGGGGAAAAACTGTTTTTT	CASSYDQTGEKLFF	-	TRBJ1-4	TRBV6-5	-